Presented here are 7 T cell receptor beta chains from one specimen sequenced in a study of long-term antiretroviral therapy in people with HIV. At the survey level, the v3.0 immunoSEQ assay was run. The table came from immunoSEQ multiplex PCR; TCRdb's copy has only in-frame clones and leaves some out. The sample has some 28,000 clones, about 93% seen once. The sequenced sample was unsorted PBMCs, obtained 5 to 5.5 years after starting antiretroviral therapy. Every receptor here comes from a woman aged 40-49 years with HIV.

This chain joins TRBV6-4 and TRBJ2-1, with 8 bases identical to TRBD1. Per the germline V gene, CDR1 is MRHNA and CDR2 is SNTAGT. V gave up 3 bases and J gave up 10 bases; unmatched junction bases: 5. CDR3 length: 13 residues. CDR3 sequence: CASSEDRGGEQFF. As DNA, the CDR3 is TGTGCCAGCAGTGAAGACAGGGGCGGCGAGCAGTTCTTC.

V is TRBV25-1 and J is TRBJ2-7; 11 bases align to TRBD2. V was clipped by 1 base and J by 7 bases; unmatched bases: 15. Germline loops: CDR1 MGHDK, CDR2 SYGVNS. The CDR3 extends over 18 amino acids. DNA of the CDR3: TGTGCCAGCAGTGAATTTAGGCGAGGCGGGACTAGCGGAGGGGAGCAGTACTTC. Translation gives CASSEFRRGGTSGGEQYF.

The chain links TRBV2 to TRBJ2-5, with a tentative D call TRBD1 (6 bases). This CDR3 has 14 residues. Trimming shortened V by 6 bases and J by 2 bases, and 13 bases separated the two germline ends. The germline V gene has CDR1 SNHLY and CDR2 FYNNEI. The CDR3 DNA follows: TGTGCCAGCAGGCCTGACAGGTCTCAAGAGACCCAGTACTTC. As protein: CASRPDRSQETQYF.

CDR3 in DNA: TGTGCCAGCAGCGCCACAGGGGATGAGGGTCAGCCCCAGCATTTT. Translating gives CASSATGDEGQPQHF. This chain links TRBV9 with TRBJ1-5, with 7 bases lining up with TRBD1. The length of the CDR3 is 15 residues. V gave up 3 bases and J gave up 6 bases; unmatched junction bases: 9. The germline V gene has CDR1 SGDLS and CDR2 YYNGEE.

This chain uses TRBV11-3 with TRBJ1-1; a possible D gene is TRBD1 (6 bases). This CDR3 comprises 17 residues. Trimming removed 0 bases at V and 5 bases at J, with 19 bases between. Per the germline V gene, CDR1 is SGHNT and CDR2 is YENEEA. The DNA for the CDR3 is TGTGCCAGCAGCTTAGATACAATCGGGGGGCGGAGGACTGAAGCTTTCTTT. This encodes CASSLDTIGGRRTEAFF.

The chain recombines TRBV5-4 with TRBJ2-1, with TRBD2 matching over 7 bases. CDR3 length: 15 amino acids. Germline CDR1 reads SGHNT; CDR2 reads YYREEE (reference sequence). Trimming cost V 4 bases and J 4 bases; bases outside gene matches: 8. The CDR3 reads CASSAGTRGYNEQFF. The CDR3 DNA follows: TGTGCCAGCAGCGCCGGGACGCGGGGGTACAATGAGCAGTTCTTC. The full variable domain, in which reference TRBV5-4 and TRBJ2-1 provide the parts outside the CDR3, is ETGVTQSPTHLIKTRGQQVTLRCSSQSGHNTVSWYQQALGQGPQFIFQYYREEENGRGNFPPRFSGLQFPNYSSELNVNALELDDSALYLCASSAGTRGYNEQFFGPGTRLTVL.

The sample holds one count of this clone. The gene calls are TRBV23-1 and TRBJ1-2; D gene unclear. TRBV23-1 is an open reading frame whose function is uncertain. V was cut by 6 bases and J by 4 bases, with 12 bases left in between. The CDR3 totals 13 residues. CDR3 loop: CASRAGVPYGYTF. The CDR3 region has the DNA TGCGCCAGCAGGGCCGGGGTACCCTATGGCTACACCTTC.